This paragraph reports one T cell receptor (beta chain). Antigen: not known. This specimen belongs to a study of graft-versus-host responses after intestinal transplantation. On the study more broadly: Uniformly, recipients were administered anti-thymocyte globulin induction with subsequent tacrolimus and steroids for around three years.

CDR3 length: 14 amino acids. The V gene lost 3 bases and the J gene lost 4 bases, with 12 bases spanning the gap. Per germline, CDR1 KGHSH and CDR2 LQKENI. The data were produced by immunoSEQ multiplex PCR, yet TCRdb's version contains in-frame clones alone and is incomplete. The sample lists more than 65,000 clones; 85% to 95% were seen once. General study points: GvH clones were found in recipient marrow; some appeared first in ileum or blood.

The source is a human donor who was the organ donor for an intestinal transplant. The chain joins TRBV18 to TRBJ1-2, with D maybe TRBD1 (6 bases). The material was unstimulated CD8+ T cells sorted from spleen or lymph node cells, obtained before transplant. The CDR3 DNA reads as TGTGCCAGCTCACCCCTACAGGGAAGCTATGGCTACACCTTC. This encodes CASSPLQGSYGYTF.